What follows are 7 T cell receptor beta chains derived from one specimen sequenced in a study of control samples from healthy donors and cancer patients. The table came from immunoSEQ multiplex PCR; TCRdb's copy has only in-frame clones and leaves some out. The sample shows 150,000 to 200,000 clones, 80% to 95% of them seen only once. Input material: blood. The source of these receptors is a woman in her 40s in good health.

This clone showed up just a few times. This specimen includes other DNA sequences encoding the same CDR3. CDR3 in DNA: TGTGCCAGCAGCCAAGTAGGCCAGGGTGGGGAGACCCAGTACTTC. Translating gives CASSQVGQGGETQYF. The chain joins TRBV3-1 (or the pseudogene TRBV3-2) to TRBJ2-5; TRBD1 is a possible D gene (5 bases). CDR1 LGHDT and CDR2 YNNKEL come from the germline V gene (reference sequence). Trimming removed 1 base at V and 5 bases at J, with 14 bases between. This CDR3 is 15 amino acids long.

In this sample, this clone turned up a few times. The chain is built from TRBV6-6 and TRBJ2-7; 8 positions agree with TRBD2. The CDR3 runs to 14 residues. V trimming: 6 bases; J trimming: 2 bases; junction bases outside the gene matches: 6. Germline V gives CDR1 MNHNY, CDR2 SVGAGI (reference sequence). The CDR3 loop is CASSLRGETYEQYF. CDR3 nucleotide sequence: TGTGCCAGCAGCCTGCGGGGGGAAACCTACGAGCAGTACTTC.

Many counts were recorded for this clone. The V gene is TRBV3-1 (or the pseudogene TRBV3-2), the J gene TRBJ1-5; D remains unclear. V dropped 4 bases and J dropped 3 bases, with 13 bases sitting between them. The CDR3 has 15 amino acids. Germline lookup yields CDR1 LGHDT and CDR2 YNNKEL (reference sequence). CDR3 in amino acids: CASSLPWADNQPQHF. Here the CDR3 DNA reads TGTGCCAGCAGCCTCCCGTGGGCGGACAATCAGCCCCAGCATTTT.

The table lists this clone with a few counts. The genes are TRBV19 and TRBJ1-5; D is perhaps TRBD1 (6 bases). Germline loops: CDR1 LNHDA, CDR2 SQIVND (reference sequence). This CDR3 contains 14 residues. Trimming cost V 9 bases and J 6 bases, with 18 bases left between them. This CDR3 is CASHMQGFGQPQHF. CDR3 DNA sequence: TGTGCCAGCCACATGCAGGGGTTTGGTCAGCCCCAGCATTTT. Based on the CDR3 plus reference TRBV19 and TRBJ1-5, the full variable domain is DGGITQSPKYLFRKEGQNVTLSCEQNLNHDAMYWYRQDPGQGLRLIYYSQIVNDFQKGDIAEGYSVSREKKESFPLTVTSAQKNPTAFYLCASHMQGFGQPQHFGDGTRLSIL.

This sequence joins TRBV5-1 and TRBJ1-1; 9 positions match TRBD1. This CDR3 contains 14 residues. J gave up 7 bases and V 3 bases, and 7 bases lay outside the gene matches. Germline V gene lookup returns CDR1 SGHRS and CDR2 YFSETQ. The CDR3 sequence is CASSSRTGELEAFF. The CDR3 DNA follows: TGCGCCAGCAGCTCAAGGACAGGGGAACTTGAAGCTTTCTTT.

The chain recombines TRBV7-7 with TRBJ2-2; D uncertain. The germline gives CDR1 SSHAT, CDR2 FNYEAQ (reference sequence). This CDR3 spans 14 amino acids. V dropped 4 bases and J dropped 7 bases, with 13 bases sitting between them. This chain's CDR3 is CASSWRRDHGELFF. The CDR3 DNA reads as TGTGCCAGCAGCTGGAGACGAGATCACGGGGAGCTGTTTTTT.

The chain is built from TRBV19 and TRBJ2-3, with 14 nucleotides matching TRBD2. Germline-derived CDR1 and CDR2 are LNHDA and SQIVND (reference sequence). The CDR3 contains 17 residues. V shed 4 bases and J 2 bases; nucleotides not matched to a gene: 5. This CDR3 is CASSTGLAGGSTDTQYF. CDR3 DNA: TGTGCCAGTAGTACCGGACTAGCGGGGGGCTCCACAGATACGCAGTATTTT.